The rows below give T cell receptor beta chains drawn from one sample of a study of T-cell reconstitution after alpha-beta-depleted transplantation in children. TCRdb recomputed calls from the PCR reads with MiXCR, one row per CDR3 protein. The sample consists of roughly 220,000 distinct CDR3 sequences, around 12% of them appearing once. Sequences were derived from PBMCs from the stem cell graft donor, sampled from the stem cell graft. The receptors were gathered from a human donor who donated a stem cell graft to a child with acute lymphoblastic leukemia. The conserved cysteine and the conserved F or W are not part of the CDR3 here. Each record gives: clone size, V gene, CDR3 protein. Clone size, where shown, is once, few, many, or a class for clones that have expanded.

clone size: many; V gene: TRBV5-6; CDR3 protein: ASSFWERGKKTQY
clone size: -; V gene: TRBV9; CDR3 protein: ASSAGQQSTGELF
clone size: many; V gene: TRBV27; CDR3 protein: ASSGTDRADTQY
clone size: many; V gene: TRBV7-8; CDR3 protein: ASSLGPGPGEQY
clone size: many; V gene: TRBV4-3; CDR3 protein: ASSQEVSYGYT
clone size: many; V gene: TRBV4-2; CDR3 protein: ASSHVGTGGDIQY
clone size: many; V gene: TRBV27; CDR3 protein: ASSFSGRAVTGELF
clone size: many; V gene: TRBV28; CDR3 protein: ASSFYGVGEQY
clone size: many; V gene: TRBV20-1; CDR3 protein: SARDQTGGYT
clone size: many; V gene: TRBV5-1; CDR3 protein: ASSLAGLRDADTQY
clone size: many; V gene: TRBV20-1; CDR3 protein: SATGGQGASYQETQY
clone size: many; V gene: TRBV30; CDR3 protein: ASPSGSTGELF
clone size: many; V gene: TRBV5-5; CDR3 protein: ASSLLGISYNEQF
clone size: many; V gene: TRBV7-3; CDR3 protein: ASSLIASSYNEQF
clone size: many; V gene: TRBV6-1; CDR3 protein: ASSKPGAPDTQY
clone size: many; V gene: TRBV4-2; CDR3 protein: ASSQSFDSFTNYGYT
clone size: many; V gene: TRBV30; CDR3 protein: AWSSGINQPQH
clone size: many; V gene: TRBV4-3; CDR3 protein: ASSQERAGGLQNEQF
clone size: -; V gene: TRBV7-9; CDR3 protein: ASTLLGLAGQETQY
clone size: many; V gene: TRBV13; CDR3 protein: ASSNGGEGDTEAF
clone size: -; V gene: TRBV10-3; CDR3 protein: AISESTGGNTEAF
clone size: many; V gene: TRBV20-1; CDR3 protein: SARDGGAGQPQH
clone size: many; V gene: TRBV10-3; CDR3 protein: AITKDLEETQY
clone size: -; V gene: TRBV21-1; CDR3 protein: ATSKQLGNAPIRQPQH
clone size: many; V gene: TRBV12-3/TRBV12-4; CDR3 protein: ASRPKGGTEALNTEAF
clone size: many; V gene: TRBV7-6; CDR3 protein: ASSLTGRDEQF
clone size: many; V gene: TRBV6-1; CDR3 protein: ASSLLAGAGGELF
clone size: many; V gene: TRBV6-1; CDR3 protein: ASLRTGGRPGDEQY
clone size: many; V gene: TRBV29-1; CDR3 protein: SVEDRLYGYT
clone size: many; V gene: TRBV5-6; CDR3 protein: ASSLGHTDTQY
clone size: many; V gene: TRBV9; CDR3 protein: ASSEDRASPVDTGELF
clone size: -; V gene: TRBV4-2; CDR3 protein: ASSPLGGRMNEQF
clone size: few; V gene: TRBV19; CDR3 protein: ASSAGAGLGELF
clone size: -; V gene: TRBV6-1; CDR3 protein: ASSVVGGGGQPQH
clone size: once; V gene: TRBV29-1; CDR3 protein: SAGMNTEAF
clone size: -; V gene: TRBV30; CDR3 protein: AWSISGDEQY
clone size: many; V gene: TRBV15; CDR3 protein: ATSVKGGGETQY